These 28 T cell receptor beta chains originate from one sample sequenced in a study of T cell clonality in common variable immunodeficiency. Repertoires were generated with immunoSEQ multiplex PCR, while TCRdb's copy carries only in-frame clones and drops some. Listed here are around 57,000 clones without any singletons, the top ten holding about 3.7%. Sequenced sample: peripheral blood mononuclear cells. Source of these receptors: a person aged 18-70 years in good health.

This clone was recorded at least ten times. The read terminates 3 residues before the CDR3 end, so the remaining end is supplied by the germline J gene. The chain combines TRBV2 with TRBJ2-1; D is uncertain. The CDR3 is 14 amino acids. V was pared by 9 bases and J by 3 bases, with 15 bases between. CDR1 and CDR2 (germline): SNHLY, FYNNEI. CDR3 in amino acids: CASPDKINYNEQFF. The CDR3 DNA, read in part, is TGTGCCAGTCCTGACAAAATTAACTACAATGAG.

This clone was recorded at least ten times. The read ends 3 residues shy of where the CDR3 ends; the end is completed using the germline J gene. This chain joins TRBV7-9 and TRBJ2-4, with 8 bases identical to TRBD2. Germline loops: CDR1 SEHNR, CDR2 FQNEAQ (reference sequence). The CDR3 spans 15 residues. V was pared by 4 bases and J by 5 bases, with 7 bases of the junction left unmatched. The CDR3 DNA, read in part, is TGTGCCAGCAGCTCCCATAGCGGGACTGAAAACATT. Residues: CASSSHSGTENI. The full CDR3 is CASSSHSGTENIQYF.

Comment on this clone: Read data end 3 residues before the CDR3 end; the end is taken from the germline J gene. V and J are TRBV20-1 and TRBJ2-3; D might be TRBD1 (6 bases). Germline CDR1 and CDR2: DFQATT and SNEGSKA (reference sequence). This CDR3 is 11 amino acids long. The DNA read from the CDR3 is TGCACCGCCCAGGGGCAAGAGACG. Translating gives CTAQGQET. The CDR3 in full is CTAQGQETQYF.

Many counts were recorded for this clone. The DNA ends 3 residues before the CDR3 does, and the rest of the CDR3 is filled in from the germline J gene. V is TRBV14 and J is TRBJ1-6; 10 bases line up with TRBD1. With V trimmed by 1 base and J by 0 bases, 9 bases remained unmatched. CDR1 and CDR2 from the germline V gene are SGHDN and FVKESK. The CDR3 loop spans 20 amino acids. The CDR3 region is CASSQGPGTGVSSYNSPLHF. CDR3 DNA (partial): TGTGCCAGCAGCCAAGGTCCAGGGACAGGGGTTTCCTCCTATAATTCACCC.

This clone came up many times. With the read ending 3 residues before the CDR3 end, the germline J gene is used to fill in that end. The V and J genes are TRBV5-1 and TRBJ1-5; no clear D gene. The V end was cut by 0 bases, the J end by 7 bases, with 8 bases between. The CDR3 covers 13 residues. The germline CDR1 and CDR2 sequences are SGHRS and YFSETQ. CDR3 sequence reads: CASSLAEGQPQHF. The sequenced CDR3 bases are TGCGCCAGCAGCTTGGCCGAGGGCCAGCCC.

This clone was seen only a few times. From the germline J gene comes the end of the CDR3, since the read stops 3 residues before it. The chain is built from TRBV7-2 and TRBJ1-6, with unresolved D. Per the germline V gene, CDR1 is SGHTA and CDR2 is FQGNSA. Trimming pared 4 bases from V and 0 bases from J, leaving 4 bases between. The CDR3 is 14 amino acids. The covered CDR3 bases are TGTGCCAGCAGCTCCAGCTCCTATAATTCACCC. It specifies CASSSSSYNSP. Given in full, the CDR3 is CASSSSSYNSPLHF.

This clone was seen repeatedly, ten times or more. The read ends 3 residues before the CDR3 terminus; that terminus is restored from the germline J gene. This chain joins TRBV30 and TRBJ2-3, with a tentative D call TRBD2 (5 bases). CDR1 GTSNPN and CDR2 SVGIG come from the germline V gene (reference sequence). The CDR3 runs 13 residues. The CDR3 DNA, read in part, is TGTGCCTGGAGTGGGGCAAGGAGGAAGACG. It codes for CAWSGARRKT. The whole CDR3 protein reads CAWSGARRKTQYF.

CDR3 in amino acids: CSARARGDSEAFF. The DNA read from the CDR3 is TGCAGTGCTAGAGCCCGGGGGGACTCTGAA. V gene TRBV20-1 combines with J gene TRBJ1-1, with D maybe TRBD1 (5 bases). The CDR3 is cut off 3 residues early in the read; its end comes from the germline J gene. Germline CDR1 reads DFQATT; CDR2 reads SNEGSKA (reference sequence). V lost 1 base, J lost 6 bases, and 12 bases lay in between. The CDR3 is 13 amino acids.

This clone was seen many times. The read stops 3 residues short of the end of the CDR3; the missing end is completed from the germline J gene. This sequence joins TRBV30 and TRBJ2-2, with a weak D call TRBD1 (5 bases). The CDR3 runs to 20 residues. The V gene's germline CDR1 is GTSNPN and CDR2 SVGIG (reference sequence). V shed 4 bases and J shed 0 bases, with 27 bases lying between them. The CDR3 loop is CAWKVAGYSFITTNTGELFF. The CDR3 DNA, read in part, is TGTGCCTGGAAAGTGGCAGGGTATTCTTTTATAACGACGAACACCGGGGAG.

This clone was observed a handful of times. The junction departs from the called germline gene at one end, perhaps through a read error. The CDR3 end is not reached by the read, which stops 3 residues before it; the germline J gene fills it in. This same CDR3 is encoded by further DNA sequences in the sample. This chain connects TRBV29-1 to TRBJ1-3, with a weak D call TRBD1 (5 bases). The CDR3 has 14 residues. The germline V gene has CDR1 SQVTM and CDR2 ANQGSEA. The CDR3: CSVGGENGGNTIYF. The DNA read from the CDR3 is TGCAGCGTTGGAGGGGAGAACGGTGGAAACACA.

This clone has ten or more counts. The CDR3 extends 3 residues past the end of the read, so its final part is completed from the germline J gene. The gene calls are TRBV12-3 or TRBV12-4 and TRBJ2-7, with 9 bases aligning to TRBD1. Trimming took 7 bases from V and 2 from J; bases not matched to a gene: 12. CDR3 length equals 16 residues. CDR3 amino acids: CASTTPGQGKPYEQYF. CDR3 DNA, as far as it was read: TGTGCCAGCACTACCCCGGGACAGGGAAAGCCCTACGAG.

In its sample, this clone was seen many times. The read terminates 3 residues ahead of where the CDR3 ends, so the germline J gene completes it. The rearrangement joins TRBV6-1 to TRBJ1-6; a weak D match, TRBD1 (5 bases). This CDR3 spans 14 amino acids. Germline assignment: CDR1 MNHNS and CDR2 SASEGT. The V gene lost 4 bases and the J gene lost 7 bases, with 11 bases spanning the gap. The CDR3 sequence: CASSADSENSPLHF. The CDR3 bases that were read are TGTGCCAGCAGTGCTGACAGCGAAAATTCACCC.

This clone was seen ten or more times. The CDR3 end falls 3 residues outside the read, so it is completed with the germline J gene. V and J are TRBV20-1 and TRBJ2-1; possible D gene TRBD2, 6 bases. With 2 bases removed from V and 3 bases from J, the gap between germline ends came to 11 bases. The CDR3 has 14 amino acids. CDR1 is DFQATT, CDR2 SNEGSKA, per germline (reference sequence). The CDR3 DNA, read in part, is TGCAGTGCTAGATATAGCGGCTTCTACAATGAG. Encoded protein: CSARYSGFYNE. From start to end, the CDR3 is CSARYSGFYNEQFF.

This clone was recorded at least ten times. CDR3: CSASSPLPLSYNEQFF. The covered CDR3 bases are TGCAGTGCTAGTAGTCCATTACCTCTATCCTACAATGAG. The rearrangement links TRBV20-1 to TRBJ2-1, with D unresolved. The read falls 3 residues short of the CDR3 end, and the missing part is taken from the germline J gene. Germline V lookup: CDR1 DFQATT, CDR2 SNEGSKA (reference sequence). V lost 3 bases, J lost 1 base, and 16 bases lay in between. There are 16 residues in the CDR3.

As for this clone: With the read ending 3 residues before the CDR3 end, the germline J gene is used to fill in that end. The chain couples TRBV2 to TRBJ2-5; 14 bases agree with TRBD2. Per germline, CDR1 SNHLY and CDR2 FYNNEI. The CDR3 covers 14 residues. Trimming removed 6 bases from V and 5 bases from J; junction bases left unmatched: 2. Incomplete CDR3 DNA: TGTGCCAGCAGCCGACTAGCGGGAGGGGAGACC. Translated: CASSRLAGGET. The complete CDR3 protein is CASSRLAGGETQYF.

This clone has a count of ten or more. The read is 3 residues too short to cover the CDR3 end, so that end is filled in from the germline J gene. The chain joins TRBV5-1 to TRBJ2-5, with 8 bases fitting TRBD1. This CDR3 region has 16 residues. Germline CDR1 reads SGHRS; CDR2 reads YFSETQ. V gave up 0 bases and J gave up 5 bases; unmatched junction bases: 9. The CDR3 loop is CASSLEPTGVGETQYF. CDR3 DNA, as far as it was read: TGCGCCAGCAGCTTGGAGCCGACAGGGGTGGGGGAGACC.

This clone was seen repeatedly, ten times or more. Sequencing ends 3 residues short of the CDR3 end; the germline J gene provides the rest. V usage is TRBV5-1 and J usage is TRBJ1-1; the match to TRBD1 covers 9 bases. The CDR3 is 16 residues long. The trim removed 4 bases at V and 4 bases at J, leaving 11 bases unmatched. Germline-derived CDR1 and CDR2 are SGHRS and YFSETQ. CDR3 DNA, as far as it was read: TGCGCCAGCAGCCTTACCGGGACAGGGAGTGTCACTGAA. Translation gives CASSLTGTGSVTE. In full, the CDR3 reads CASSLTGTGSVTEAFF.

Ten or more counts support this clone. CDR3 sequence reads: CASRASSQPQHF. CDR3 DNA, as far as it was read: TGTGCCAGCAGAGCAAGTAGTCAGCCC. The chain has TRBV6-2 or TRBV6-3 and TRBJ1-5; D call uncertain. The read stops 3 residues short of the end of the CDR3; the missing end is completed from the germline J gene. CDR1 and CDR2 (germline): MNHEY, SVGEGT. This CDR3 has 12 amino acids. V was pared by 6 bases and J by 6 bases, with 9 bases between.

This clone was counted only a few times. From the germline J gene comes the end of the CDR3, since the read stops 3 residues before it. Within the sample, other DNA sequences also encode this same CDR3. J is TRBJ1-5 and V is TRBV2; the D gene is possibly TRBD1 (6 bases). This CDR3 is built from 14 residues. Germline CDR1 is SNHLY and CDR2 is FYNNEI. V lost 6 bases to trimming and J lost 4 bases, with 13 bases between them. The CDR3 DNA, read in part, is TGTGCCAGCAGCAAGGACAGTATTAATCAGCCC. Protein: CASSKDSINQP. The whole CDR3 sequence is CASSKDSINQPQHF. Together with reference TRBV2 and TRBJ1-5, the CDR3 gives the full variable domain: EPEVTQTPSHQVTQMGQEVILRCVPISNHLYFYWYRQILGQKVEFLVSFYNNEISEKSEIFDDQFSVERPDGSNFTLKIRSTKLEDSAMYFCASSKDSINQPQHFGDGTRLSIL.

This clone was observed many times. The CDR3 is cut off 3 residues early in the read; its end comes from the germline J gene. The chain is built from TRBV5-6 and TRBJ2-4; 13 bases line up with TRBD2. Germline CDR1 SGHDT, CDR2 YYEEEE. The CDR3 is 14 residues long. CDR3 sequence reads: CASTGLAGETCQYF. The part of the CDR3 DNA that was read is TGTGCCAGCACCGGACTAGCGGGAGAAACATGT.

This clone was seen many times. This chain's CDR3 is CASSEASGRTYEQYF. Incomplete CDR3 DNA: TGTGCCAGCAGTGAGGCTAGCGGGAGAACCTACGAG. The V and J genes are TRBV6-1 and TRBJ2-7, with TRBD2 identical over 10 bases. The read terminates 3 residues ahead of where the CDR3 ends, so the germline J gene completes it. The CDR3 is 15 amino acids. CDR1 and CDR2 (germline): MNHNS, SASEGT. V was clipped by 3 bases and J by 2 bases; unmatched bases: 4.

As concerns this clone: At one end the junction does not follow the germline gene, possibly because of a read error. The CDR3 end falls 3 residues outside the read, so it is completed with the germline J gene. The J gene is TRBJ2-2, the V gene TRBV7-7; D is uncertain. The V gene's germline CDR1 is SSHAT and CDR2 FNYEAQ (reference sequence). This CDR3 region has 15 residues. This chain's CDR3 is CASSPDLRGCEKLFF. CDR3 DNA (partial): TGTGCTAGCAGCCCAGACTTACGCGGCTGCGAAAAG.

The sample holds many counts of this clone. The sequence runs out 3 residues before the end of the CDR3; the remainder is reconstructed from the germline J gene. The chain recombines TRBV18 with TRBJ2-3, with 9 bases identical to TRBD2. Unmatched junction bases numbered 9, after V lost 5 bases and J lost 0 bases. The CDR3 has 17 residues. From germline, CDR1 is KGHSH and CDR2 LQKENI. CDR3 bases read: TGTGCCAGCTCATCGCAAGCTAGCGGGACTAGCACAGATACG. It specifies CASSSQASGTSTDT. The entire CDR3 is CASSSQASGTSTDTQYF.

This clone has ten or more counts. CDR3 bases read: TGCGCCAGTTGGGAGCGGGGGCTGGATGGC. Translating it yields CASWERGLDG. The entire CDR3 protein is CASWERGLDGYTF. The rearrangement links TRBV5-1 to TRBJ1-2; D may be TRBD1 (6 bases). The read falls 3 residues short of the CDR3 end, and the missing part is taken from the germline J gene. Germline CDR1 reads SGHRS; CDR2 reads YFSETQ. V shed 8 bases and J shed 6 bases, with 17 bases lying between them. This CDR3 spans 13 amino acids.

This clone was seen ten or more times. The CDR3 is cut off 3 residues early in the read; its end comes from the germline J gene. J is TRBJ2-5 and V is TRBV4-1, with a possible D match to TRBD1 (5 bases). The length of the CDR3 is 14 residues. Per the germline V gene, CDR1 is MGHRA and CDR2 is YSYEKL. V lost 0 bases and J 5 bases, leaving 10 bases between the germline ends. The sequenced part of the CDR3 DNA is TGCGCCAGCAGCCAAGACCGTAAGGGGGAGACC. Residues: CASSQDRKGET. The complete CDR3 protein is CASSQDRKGETQYF.

This clone occurred many times. The observed sequence ends 3 residues before the CDR3 terminus, with the missing tail filled in from the germline J gene. The chain carries TRBV20-1 and TRBJ2-5; TRBD1 aligns across 8 bases. V lost 5 bases to trimming and J lost 0 bases; unmatched junction nucleotides: 5. In germline, CDR1 is DFQATT, CDR2 SNEGSKA (reference sequence). The CDR3 is 14 amino acids. Incomplete CDR3 DNA: TGCAGTGCTTCCGGACAGGGTAACCAAGAGACC. As protein: CSASGQGNQET. The entire CDR3 protein reads CSASGQGNQETQYF.

This clone was counted at least ten times. The read ends 3 residues shy of where the CDR3 ends; the end is completed using the germline J gene. The rearrangement links TRBV5-1 to TRBJ2-5; no clear D gene. Trimming took 1 base from V and 2 from J, leaving 9 bases between them. This CDR3 is built from 14 residues. Germline assignment: CDR1 SGHRS and CDR2 YFSETQ. The CDR3 DNA, read in part, is TGCGCCAGCAGCTTGTCCTCCACACAAGAGACC. It specifies CASSLSSTQET. The complete CDR3 reads CASSLSSTQETQYF.

This clone turned up a few times. One end of the junction does not line up with germline, which may come from a read error. The read ends 3 residues before the CDR3 terminus; that terminus is restored from the germline J gene. The gene calls are TRBV7-7 and TRBJ1-2; 8 nucleotides agree with TRBD1. The V gene's germline CDR1 is SSHAT and CDR2 FNYEAQ (reference sequence). The CDR3 totals 14 residues. The CDR3 sequence is CASSLQGVGDDYTF. The sequenced CDR3 bases are TGTGCTAGCAGCTTACAGGGGGTAGGGGATGAC. The full variable domain, completed using reference TRBV7-7 and TRBJ1-2, is GAGVSQSPRYKVTKRGQDVTLRCDPISSHATLYWYQQALGQGPEFLTYFNYEAQPDKSGLPSDRFSAERPEGSISTLTIQRTEQRDSAMYRCASSLQGVGDDYTFGSGTRLTVV.